Below are 18 T cell receptor beta chains sequenced from a single sample in a study of blood T cell repertoires in COVID-19. Profiled with immunoSEQ multiplex PCR; TCRdb holds only in-frame clones, not every one. The data show 120,000 to 150,000 clones, around 89% seen once. The sample consisted of peripheral blood. Receptors originate from a human donor in a cohort sampled during active COVID-19.

The count of this clone is one. The chain has TRBV4-1 and TRBJ1-2; 9 bases are a match to TRBD1. Germline lookup yields CDR1 MGHRA and CDR2 YSYEKL. J was trimmed by 4 bases and V by 1 base; bases with no gene match: 4. The CDR3 runs 15 residues. The CDR3 sequence is CASSQATGGGYGYTF. CDR3 in DNA: TGCGCCAGCAGCCAAGCGACAGGGGGTGGCTATGGCTACACCTTC.

CDR3 residues: CASKAGVWQNEQFF. The CDR3 bases are TGTGCCAGTAAGGCAGGCGTCTGGCAGAATGAGCAGTTCTTC. The rearrangement uses TRBV19 and TRBJ2-1; D is undetermined. The germline CDR1 and CDR2 sequences are LNHDA and SQIVND (reference sequence). The CDR3 consists of 14 residues. The germline V and J ends were trimmed by 7 bases and 7 bases, with 17 bases remaining between them.

V and J are TRBV5-1 and TRBJ1-5; no firm D call. With 0 bases removed from V and 7 bases from J, the gap between germline ends came to 11 bases. This CDR3 has 14 amino acids. Germline assignment: CDR1 SGHRS and CDR2 YFSETQ. This CDR3 is CASSLEAGSQPQHF. Written as DNA, the CDR3 is TGCGCCAGCAGCTTGGAGGCAGGTTCCCAGCCCCAGCATTTT.

J is TRBJ1-5 and V is TRBV27; possible D gene TRBD1, 5 bases. V was shortened by 7 bases and J by 7 bases, with 11 bases between the two germline ends. Germline values: CDR1 MNHEY, CDR2 SMNVEV (reference sequence). The CDR3 is 12 residues long. The CDR3 DNA reads TGTGCCAGCAAGGGGTGGGGCCAGCCCCAGCATTTT. It codes for CASKGWGQPQHF.

The chain recombines TRBV5-1 with TRBJ2-7; unclear D gene. Per germline, CDR1 SGHRS and CDR2 YFSETQ. The CDR3 length is 15 residues. V was cut by 4 bases and J by 1 base, with 15 bases left in between. The CDR3 loop is CASSLTPAFSYEQYF. The CDR3 DNA reads as TGCGCCAGCAGCCTCACCCCAGCGTTTTCCTACGAGCAGTACTTC.

The chain is built from TRBV5-5 and TRBJ1-3, with D maybe TRBD1 (6 bases). Looked up from germline, CDR1 is SGHKS and CDR2 is YYEKEE (reference sequence). V lost 4 bases and J lost 4, with 18 bases in between. This CDR3 is 16 amino acids long. The CDR3 here is CASSPLPTGPGNTIYF. The CDR3 nucleotides read TGTGCCAGCAGCCCACTTCCTACAGGGCCCGGAAACACCATATATTTT.

The gene calls are TRBV4-1 and TRBJ2-2; a weak D match, TRBD1 (5 bases). The CDR3 spans 15 residues. CDR1 is MGHRA and CDR2 is YSYEKL in the germline V gene. V was cut by 4 bases and J by 1 base, with 10 bases left in between. The CDR3 DNA follows: TGCGCCAGCAGCCCTCAGGGTAGGAACACCGGGGAGCTGTTTTTT. It codes for CASSPQGRNTGELFF.

This sequence joins TRBV3-1 (or the pseudogene TRBV3-2) and TRBJ1-1; 7 bases fit TRBD1. The CDR3 totals 14 residues. The V segment lost 6 bases and the J segment 3 bases; nucleotides outside the gene matches: 7. Germline values: CDR1 LGHDT, CDR2 YNNKEL (reference sequence). CDR3 sequence reads: CASRGGTADTEAFF. The CDR3 DNA follows: TGTGCCAGCAGGGGTGGGACAGCTGACACTGAAGCTTTCTTT.

The chain combines TRBV6-5 with TRBJ1-4; tentatively, D is TRBD1 (5 bases). Between the trimmed V and J ends, which lost 5 bases and 0 bases, there was a span of 7 bases. Germline V gene sequence: CDR1 MNHEY, CDR2 SVGAGI. This CDR3 spans 14 amino acids. The CDR3 nucleotides are TGTGCCAGCAGTCTGGGGCCAACTAATGAAAAACTGTTTTTT. This codes for CASSLGPTNEKLFF.

In its sample, this clone was seen a few times. V gene TRBV9 combines with J gene TRBJ1-1; tentatively, D is TRBD1 (5 bases). The V end lost 4 bases, the J end lost 3 bases, and 13 bases lay between the germline ends. Germline CDR1 is SGDLS and CDR2 is YYNGEE. The CDR3 has 14 amino acids. The CDR3 coding sequence is TGTGCCAGCAGCCCCAGGGTAGGTCACACTGAAGCTTTCTTT. It translates to CASSPRVGHTEAFF.

The chain is built from TRBV7-6 and TRBJ1-2, with no clear D. The V gene lost 3 bases and the J gene lost 10 bases, with 27 bases spanning the gap. Germline V gene lookup returns CDR1 SGHVS and CDR2 FNYEAQ. The CDR3 extends over 17 amino acids. The CDR3, as DNA: TGTGCCAGCAGCTTGGCTTCGGTACTTAGCGGTCACCGTGACTACACCTTC. The encoded protein is CASSLASVLSGHRDYTF.

The chain uses TRBV5-1 and TRBJ1-2; maybe TRBD1 (6 bases). The CDR3 length is 13 residues. Deletions cut 1 base from V and 4 bases from J, with 8 bases between. In germline, CDR1 is SGHRS, CDR2 YFSETQ. The CDR3 loop reads CASSLTGSYGYTF. In nucleotides, the CDR3 is TGCGCCAGCAGCTTGACAGGGAGCTATGGCTACACCTTC.

This clone was seen a few times. The rearrangement links TRBV27 to TRBJ2-1; 8 nucleotides align to TRBD2. The V segment lost 4 bases and the J segment 5 bases; nucleotides outside the gene matches: 4. The CDR3 spans 14 residues. Germline loops: CDR1 MNHEY, CDR2 SMNVEV (reference sequence). Written as DNA, the CDR3 is TGTGCCAGCAGTTGGAGGCGGGGGGACAATGAGCAGTTCTTC. Protein: CASSWRRGDNEQFF.

The chain carries TRBV4-2 and TRBJ1-4, with 9 bases that match TRBD1. With V trimmed by 2 bases and J by 3 bases, 7 bases remained unmatched. The CDR3 totals 17 residues. Germline assignment: CDR1 LGHNA and CDR2 YNFKEQ. The CDR3 region is CASSQKARTGANEKLFF. CDR3 nucleotides: TGTGCCAGCAGCCAAAAAGCCCGGACAGGGGCTAATGAAAAACTGTTTTTT.

The V call is TRBV24-1, the J call TRBJ1-5, with TRBD1 identical over 9 bases. V was clipped by 3 bases and J by 4 bases; unmatched bases: 6. Germline values: CDR1 KGHDR, CDR2 SFDVKD. There are 16 residues in the CDR3. This chain's CDR3 is CATSDPDRGRNQPQHF. Written as DNA, the CDR3 is TGTGCCACCAGTGATCCTGACAGGGGGAGAAATCAGCCCCAGCATTTT.

This chain joins TRBV12-5 and TRBJ2-7; TRBD2 might be the D (5 bases). CDR1 and CDR2 from the germline V gene are LGHNT and FRNRAP. The CDR3 is made up of 14 amino acids. V shed 1 base and J shed 0 bases, with 7 bases lying between them. CDR3 in amino acids: CASGLGGGSYEQYF. The DNA of the CDR3 is TGTGCTAGTGGTTTGGGCGGAGGCTCCTACGAGCAGTACTTC. Filled out from reference TRBV12-5 and TRBJ2-7, the complete variable domain reads DARVTQTPRHKVTEMGQEVTMRCQPILGHNTVFWYRQTMMQGLELLAYFRNRAPLDDSGMPKDRFSAEMPDATLATLKIQPSEPRDSAVYFCASGLGGGSYEQYFGPGTRLTVT.

The chain's CDR3 is CASSLPGLNEKLFF. As DNA, the CDR3 is TGCGCCAGCAGCTTGCCGGGACTTAATGAAAAACTGTTTTTT. This chain links TRBV5-1 with TRBJ1-4; tentatively, D is TRBD1 (5 bases). Trimming removed 1 base at V and 4 bases at J, with 8 bases between. Germline CDR1 reads SGHRS; CDR2 reads YFSETQ. The length of the CDR3 is 14 residues.

This chain uses TRBV9 with TRBJ2-7; maybe TRBD2 (7 bases). In germline, CDR1 is SGDLS, CDR2 YYNGEE. V was shortened by 0 bases and J by 5 bases, with 15 bases between the two germline ends. The CDR3 covers 15 residues. CDR3 sequence (DNA): TGTGCCAGCAGCGTAGGTCTAACAGGGAGGGACGAGCAGTACTTC. This encodes CASSVGLTGRDEQYF.